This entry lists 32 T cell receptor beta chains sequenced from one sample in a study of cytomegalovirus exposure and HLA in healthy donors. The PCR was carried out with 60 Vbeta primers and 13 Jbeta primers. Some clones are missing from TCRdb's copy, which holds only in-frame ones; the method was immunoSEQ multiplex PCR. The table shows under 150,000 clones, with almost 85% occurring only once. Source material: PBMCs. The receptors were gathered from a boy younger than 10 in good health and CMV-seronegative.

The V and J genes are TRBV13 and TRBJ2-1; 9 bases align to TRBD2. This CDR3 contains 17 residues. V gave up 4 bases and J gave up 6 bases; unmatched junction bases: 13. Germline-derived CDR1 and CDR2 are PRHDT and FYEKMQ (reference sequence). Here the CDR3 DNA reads TGTGCCAGCAGCTCGATCCGCGGGTTAGCGGGGGCCAATGAGCAGTTCTTC. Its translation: CASSSIRGLAGANEQFF.

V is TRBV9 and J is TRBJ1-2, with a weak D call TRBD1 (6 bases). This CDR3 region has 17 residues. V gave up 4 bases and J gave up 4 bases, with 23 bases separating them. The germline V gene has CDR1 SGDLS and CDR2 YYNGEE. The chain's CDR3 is CASSQSWGLGAGYGYTF. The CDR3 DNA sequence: TGTGCCAGCAGCCAGAGCTGGGGGTTGGGGGCCGGCTATGGCTACACCTTC.

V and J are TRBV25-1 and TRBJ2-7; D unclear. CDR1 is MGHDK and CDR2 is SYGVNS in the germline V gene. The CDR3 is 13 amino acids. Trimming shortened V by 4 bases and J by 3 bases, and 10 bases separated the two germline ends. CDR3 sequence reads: CASSGLPHYEQYF. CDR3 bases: TGTGCCAGCAGTGGACTCCCACACTACGAGCAGTACTTC.

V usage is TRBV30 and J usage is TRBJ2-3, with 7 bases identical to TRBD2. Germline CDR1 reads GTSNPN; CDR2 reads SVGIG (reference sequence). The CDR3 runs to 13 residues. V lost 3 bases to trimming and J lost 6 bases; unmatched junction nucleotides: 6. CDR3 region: CAWSQRRGDTQYF. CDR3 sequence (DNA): TGTGCCTGGAGCCAGCGGCGGGGGGATACGCAGTATTTT.

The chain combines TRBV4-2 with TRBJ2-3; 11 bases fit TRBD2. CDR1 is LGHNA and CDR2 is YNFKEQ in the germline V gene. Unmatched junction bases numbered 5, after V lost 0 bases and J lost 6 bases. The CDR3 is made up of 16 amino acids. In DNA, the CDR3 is TGTGCCAGCAGCCAAGAATCGGCTAGCGGGGGGGATACGCAGTATTTT. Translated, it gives CASSQESASGGDTQYF.

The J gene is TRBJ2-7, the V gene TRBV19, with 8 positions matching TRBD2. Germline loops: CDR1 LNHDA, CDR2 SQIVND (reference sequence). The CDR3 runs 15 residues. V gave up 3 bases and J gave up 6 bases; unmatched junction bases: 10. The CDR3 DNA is TGTGCCAGTAGTATCAGGGGAGCGGGAGCCGCCGAGCAGTACGTC. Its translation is CASSIRGAGAAEQYV.

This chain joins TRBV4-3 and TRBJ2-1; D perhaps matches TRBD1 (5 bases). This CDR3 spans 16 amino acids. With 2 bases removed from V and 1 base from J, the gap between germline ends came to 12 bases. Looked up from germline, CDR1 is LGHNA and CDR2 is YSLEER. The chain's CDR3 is CASSQRPGNSYNEQFF. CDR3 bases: TGCGCCAGCAGCCAACGACCAGGGAATTCCTACAATGAGCAGTTCTTC.

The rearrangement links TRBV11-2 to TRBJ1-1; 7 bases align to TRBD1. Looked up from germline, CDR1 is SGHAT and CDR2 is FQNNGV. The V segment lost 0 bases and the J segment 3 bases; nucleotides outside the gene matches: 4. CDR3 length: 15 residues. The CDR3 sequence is CASSLEWDRDTEAFF. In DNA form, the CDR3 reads TGTGCCAGCAGCTTAGAATGGGACAGAGACACTGAAGCTTTCTTT.

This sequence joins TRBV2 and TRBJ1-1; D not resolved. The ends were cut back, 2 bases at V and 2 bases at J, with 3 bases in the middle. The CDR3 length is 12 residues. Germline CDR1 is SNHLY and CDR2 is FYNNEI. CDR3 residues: CASSEYNTEAFF. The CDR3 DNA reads TGTGCCAGCAGTGAATATAACACTGAAGCTTTCTTT.

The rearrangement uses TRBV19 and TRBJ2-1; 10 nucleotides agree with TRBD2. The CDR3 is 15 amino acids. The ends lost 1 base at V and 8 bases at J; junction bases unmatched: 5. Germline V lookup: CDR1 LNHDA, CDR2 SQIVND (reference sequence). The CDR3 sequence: CASSIVAGGRDEQFF. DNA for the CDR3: TGTGCCAGTAGTATAGTAGCGGGGGGCCGGGATGAGCAGTTCTTC.

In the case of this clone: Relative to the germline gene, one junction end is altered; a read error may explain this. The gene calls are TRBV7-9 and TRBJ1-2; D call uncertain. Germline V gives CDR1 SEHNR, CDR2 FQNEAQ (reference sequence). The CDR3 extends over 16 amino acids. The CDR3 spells CSSSLKPARGNYGYTF. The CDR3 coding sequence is TGTTCCAGCAGCTTAAAACCAGCACGCGGTAACTATGGCTACACCTTC.

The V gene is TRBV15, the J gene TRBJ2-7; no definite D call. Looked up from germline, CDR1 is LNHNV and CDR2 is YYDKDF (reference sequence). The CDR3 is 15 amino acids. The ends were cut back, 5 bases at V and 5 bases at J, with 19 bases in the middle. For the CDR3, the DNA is TGTGCCACCAGCCTCCGCCTACGGCCTCAGGACGAGCAGTACTTC. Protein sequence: CATSLRLRPQDEQYF.

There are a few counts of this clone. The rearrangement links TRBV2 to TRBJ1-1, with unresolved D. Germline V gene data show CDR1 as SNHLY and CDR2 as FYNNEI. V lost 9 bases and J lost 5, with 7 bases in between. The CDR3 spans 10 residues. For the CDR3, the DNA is TGTGCCAGTGTCGGGACTGAAGCTTTCTTT. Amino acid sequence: CASVGTEAFF.

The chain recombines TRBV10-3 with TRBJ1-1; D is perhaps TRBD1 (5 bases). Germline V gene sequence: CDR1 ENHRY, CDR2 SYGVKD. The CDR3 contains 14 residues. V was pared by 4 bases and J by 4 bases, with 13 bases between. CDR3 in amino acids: CAISGAGRSTEAFF. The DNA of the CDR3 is TGTGCCATCAGTGGGGCAGGGAGGTCCACTGAAGCTTTCTTT.

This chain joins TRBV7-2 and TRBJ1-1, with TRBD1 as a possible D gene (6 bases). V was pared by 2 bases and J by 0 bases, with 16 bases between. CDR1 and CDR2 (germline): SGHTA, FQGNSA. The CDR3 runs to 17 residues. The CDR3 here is CASSLSRQAFVNTEAFF. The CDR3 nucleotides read TGTGCCAGCAGCTTATCGAGACAGGCCTTTGTGAACACTGAAGCTTTCTTT.

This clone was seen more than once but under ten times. Written as DNA, the CDR3 is TGTGCCTCAAACGACCCAATTTCAGACTACGAGCAGTACGTC. As protein: CASNDPISDYEQYV. The chain is built from TRBV10-3 and TRBJ2-7; D is unresolved. V gave up 11 bases and J gave up 3 bases, with 20 bases separating them. CDR3 length: 14 residues. Germline CDR1 ENHRY, CDR2 SYGVKD.

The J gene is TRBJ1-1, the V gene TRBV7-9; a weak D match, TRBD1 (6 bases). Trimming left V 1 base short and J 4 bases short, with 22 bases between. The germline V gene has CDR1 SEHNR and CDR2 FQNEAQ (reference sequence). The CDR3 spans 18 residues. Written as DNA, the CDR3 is TGTGCCAGCAGCTTAGGACCCAACAGGGACCGTGGTAGCACTGAAGCTTTCTTT. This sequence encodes CASSLGPNRDRGSTEAFF.

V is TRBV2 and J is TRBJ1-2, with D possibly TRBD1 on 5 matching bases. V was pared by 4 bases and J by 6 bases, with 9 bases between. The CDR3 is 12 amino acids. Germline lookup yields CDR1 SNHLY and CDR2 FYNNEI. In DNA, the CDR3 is TGTGCCAGCAGTGGGCAGGGAAATGGCTACACCTTC. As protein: CASSGQGNGYTF. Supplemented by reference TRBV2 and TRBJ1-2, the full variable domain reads EPEVTQTPSHQVTQMGQEVILRCVPISNHLYFYWYRQILGQKVEFLVSFYNNEISEKSEIFDDQFSVERPDGSNFTLKIRSTKLEDSAMYFCASSGQGNGYTFGSGTRLTVV.

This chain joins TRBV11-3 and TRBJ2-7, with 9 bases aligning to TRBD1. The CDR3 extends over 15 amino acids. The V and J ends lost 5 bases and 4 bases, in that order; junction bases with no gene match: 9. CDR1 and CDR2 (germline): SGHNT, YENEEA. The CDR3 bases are TGTGCCAGCAGCCCCCGACAGGGGGTTTTTTACGAGCAGTACTTC. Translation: CASSPRQGVFYEQYF.

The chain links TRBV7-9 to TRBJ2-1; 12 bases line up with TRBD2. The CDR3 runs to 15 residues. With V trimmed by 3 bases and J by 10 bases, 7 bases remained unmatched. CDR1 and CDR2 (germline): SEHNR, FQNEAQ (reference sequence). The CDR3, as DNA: TGTGCCAGCAGCTTTACGACTAGCGGGAGTTACGAGCAGTTCTTC. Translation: CASSFTTSGSYEQFF.

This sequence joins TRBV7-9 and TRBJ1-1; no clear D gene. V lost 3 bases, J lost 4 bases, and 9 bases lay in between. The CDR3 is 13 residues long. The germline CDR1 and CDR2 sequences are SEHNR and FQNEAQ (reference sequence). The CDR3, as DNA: TGTGCCAGCAGCTTTCTTTTTTCCACTGAAGCTTTCTTT. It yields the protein CASSFLFSTEAFF.

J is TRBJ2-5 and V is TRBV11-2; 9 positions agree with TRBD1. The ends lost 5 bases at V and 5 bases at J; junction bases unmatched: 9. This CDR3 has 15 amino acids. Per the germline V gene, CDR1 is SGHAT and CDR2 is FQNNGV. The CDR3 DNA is TGTGCCAGCAGCAGCCGGGACAGGGTTGGGGAGACCCAGTACTTC. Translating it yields CASSSRDRVGETQYF.

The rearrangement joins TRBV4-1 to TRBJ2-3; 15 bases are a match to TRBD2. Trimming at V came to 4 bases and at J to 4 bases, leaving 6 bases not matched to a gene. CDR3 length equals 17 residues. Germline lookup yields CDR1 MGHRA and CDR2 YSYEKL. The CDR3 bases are TGCGCCAGCAGCCCTCGGACTAGCGGGAGGGGCGCAGATACGCAGTATTTT. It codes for CASSPRTSGRGADTQYF.

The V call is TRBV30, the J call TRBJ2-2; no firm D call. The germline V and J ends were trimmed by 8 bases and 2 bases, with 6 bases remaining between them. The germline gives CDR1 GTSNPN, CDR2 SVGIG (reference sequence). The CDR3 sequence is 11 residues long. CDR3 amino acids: CAGQNTGELFF. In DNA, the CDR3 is TGTGCCGGGCAAAACACCGGGGAGCTGTTTTTT.

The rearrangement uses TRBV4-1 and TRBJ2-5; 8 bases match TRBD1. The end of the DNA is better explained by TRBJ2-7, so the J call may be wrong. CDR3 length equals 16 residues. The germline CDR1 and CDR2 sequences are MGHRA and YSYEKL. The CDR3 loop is CASSQGSGGRSYEQYF. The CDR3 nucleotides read TGCGCCAGCAGCCAAGGTTCAGGGGGCCGCTCCTACGAGCAGTACTTC.

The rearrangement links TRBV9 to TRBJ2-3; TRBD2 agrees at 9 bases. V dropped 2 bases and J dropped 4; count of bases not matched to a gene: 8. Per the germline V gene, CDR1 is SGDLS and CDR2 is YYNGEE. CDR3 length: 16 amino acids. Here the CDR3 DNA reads TGTGCCAGCAGCGTTGGGGCGGGAGGGAGGGCAGATACGCAGTATTTT. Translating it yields CASSVGAGGRADTQYF.

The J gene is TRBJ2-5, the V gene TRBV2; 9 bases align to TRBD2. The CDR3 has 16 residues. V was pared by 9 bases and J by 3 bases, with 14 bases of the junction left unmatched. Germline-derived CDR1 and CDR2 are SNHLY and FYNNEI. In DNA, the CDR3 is TGTGCCAGGATGATTAGCGGGAGACGTATGGAAGAGACCCAGTACTTC. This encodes CARMISGRRMEETQYF. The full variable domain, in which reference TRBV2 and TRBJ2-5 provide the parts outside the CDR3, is EPEVTQTPSHQVTQMGQEVILRCVPISNHLYFYWYRQILGQKVEFLVSFYNNEISEKSEIFDDQFSVERPDGSNFTLKIRSTKLEDSAMYFCARMISGRRMEETQYFGPGTRLLVL.

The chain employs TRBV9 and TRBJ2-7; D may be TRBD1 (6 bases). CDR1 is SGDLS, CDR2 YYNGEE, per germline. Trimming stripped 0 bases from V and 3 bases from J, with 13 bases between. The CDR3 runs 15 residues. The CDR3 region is CASSVERTANYEQYF. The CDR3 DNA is TGTGCCAGCAGCGTAGAAAGGACAGCCAACTACGAGCAGTACTTC.

The DNA for the CDR3 is TGTGCCAGTAGTATAGATATTTCGGGGGTCACAGATACGCAGTATTTT. This encodes CASSIDISGVTDTQYF. The J gene is TRBJ2-3, the V gene TRBV19, with D possibly being TRBD2 (6 bases). Germline V gene sequence: CDR1 LNHDA, CDR2 SQIVND (reference sequence). The ends were cut back, 0 bases at V and 2 bases at J, with 12 bases in the middle. The CDR3 contains 16 residues.

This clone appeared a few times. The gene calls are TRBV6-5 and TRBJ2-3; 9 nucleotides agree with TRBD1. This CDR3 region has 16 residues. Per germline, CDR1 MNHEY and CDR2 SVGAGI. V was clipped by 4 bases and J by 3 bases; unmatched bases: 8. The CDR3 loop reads CASSFGVGQGTDTQYF. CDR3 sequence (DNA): TGTGCCAGCAGTTTCGGGGTGGGACAGGGTACAGATACGCAGTATTTT.

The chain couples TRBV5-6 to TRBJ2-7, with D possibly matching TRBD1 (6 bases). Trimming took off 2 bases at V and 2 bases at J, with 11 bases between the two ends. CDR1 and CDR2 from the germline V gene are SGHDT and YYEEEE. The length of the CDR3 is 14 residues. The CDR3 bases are TGTGCCAGCAGCTTCTGGTCAGGGGCCTACGAGCAGTACTTC. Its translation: CASSFWSGAYEQYF.

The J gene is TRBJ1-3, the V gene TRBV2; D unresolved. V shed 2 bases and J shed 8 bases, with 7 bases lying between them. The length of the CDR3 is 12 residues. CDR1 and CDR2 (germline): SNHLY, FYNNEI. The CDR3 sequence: CASSETGYTIYF. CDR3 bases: TGTGCCAGCAGTGAAACGGGATACACCATATATTTT.